The following is a TCR beta chain sequence with its context. As yet, its antigen is unknown. One entry per CDR3 protein results from TCRdb running MiXCR on the 5' RACE reads. The sample has some 500,000 distinct CDR3 sequences; 13% to 15% are singletons. The data were taken from a study of identical twins. Study-wide results and limits: Whereas memory repertoires showed no such difference, abundant cord blood beta clonotypes carried fewer insertions. Excess sharing by twins proved weaker in beta out-of-frame sequences.

Germline CDR1 DFQATT, CDR2 SNEGSKA (reference sequence). The V end lost 2 bases, the J end lost 3 bases, and 5 bases lay between the germline ends. The CDR3 is 11 residues long. Another study also made use of these data, one on yellow fever vaccine responses in identical twins.

The chain employs TRBV20-1 and TRBJ2-7; D not resolved. The clonotype was recovered from a woman aged 18-29 years in good health. The source material was CD4+ T cells sorted from blood. The CDR3 DNA reads TGCAGTGCTAGAAGAAGCTACGAGCAGTACTTC. Residues: CSARRSYEQYF.